Following are 2 T cell receptor beta chains from one sample sequenced in a study of technical replicates of blood from several donors. Assay used: immunoSEQ multiplex PCR; TCRdb lists only in-frame clones, some missing. The table includes 70,000 to 85,000 clones, roughly 92% detected once. The sequenced material came from T cells isolated from PBMCs. These receptors all stem from a human donor in good health.

This chain joins TRBV5-1 and TRBJ1-5; D is perhaps TRBD1 (5 bases). The CDR3 extends over 13 amino acids. Per the germline V gene, CDR1 is SGHRS and CDR2 is YFSETQ. Trimming cost V 2 bases and J 7 bases, with 10 bases left between them. This chain's CDR3 is CASSLQVGQPQHF. Written as DNA, the CDR3 is TGCGCCAGCAGCTTACAGGTTGGCCAGCCCCAGCATTTT.

The J gene is TRBJ1-5, the V gene TRBV6-1, with no clear D. The V gene lost 8 bases and the J gene lost 5 bases, with 13 bases spanning the gap. The germline V gene has CDR1 MNHNS and CDR2 SASEGT. The CDR3 totals 13 residues. CDR3 in amino acids: CASQGTVYQPQHF. In DNA form, the CDR3 reads TGTGCCAGCCAAGGAACAGTATATCAGCCCCAGCATTTT.